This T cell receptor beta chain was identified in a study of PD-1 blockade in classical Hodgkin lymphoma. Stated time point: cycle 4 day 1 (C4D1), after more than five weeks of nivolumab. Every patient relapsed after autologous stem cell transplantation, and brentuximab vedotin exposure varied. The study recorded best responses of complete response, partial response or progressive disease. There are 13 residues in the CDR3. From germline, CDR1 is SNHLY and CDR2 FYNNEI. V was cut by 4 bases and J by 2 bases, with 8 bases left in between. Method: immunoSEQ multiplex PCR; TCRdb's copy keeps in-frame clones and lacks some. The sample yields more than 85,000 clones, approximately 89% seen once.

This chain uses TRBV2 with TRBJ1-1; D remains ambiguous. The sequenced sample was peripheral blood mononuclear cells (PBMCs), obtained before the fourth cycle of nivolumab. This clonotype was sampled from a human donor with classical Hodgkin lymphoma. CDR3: CASSAGANTEAFF. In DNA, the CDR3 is TGTGCCAGCAGTGCGGGCGCTAACACTGAAGCTTTCTTT.